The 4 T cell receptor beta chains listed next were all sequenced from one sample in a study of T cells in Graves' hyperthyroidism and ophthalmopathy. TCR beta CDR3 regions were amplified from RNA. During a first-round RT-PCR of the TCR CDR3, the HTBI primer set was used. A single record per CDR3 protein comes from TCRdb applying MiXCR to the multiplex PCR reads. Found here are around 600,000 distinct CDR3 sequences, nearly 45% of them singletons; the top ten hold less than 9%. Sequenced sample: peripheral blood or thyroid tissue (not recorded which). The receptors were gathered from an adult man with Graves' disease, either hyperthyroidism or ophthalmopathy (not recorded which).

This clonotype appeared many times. CDR3 coding DNA: TGCAGTGCTAGGGGTTCCGCTCTCTATGGCTACACCTTC. It specifies CSARGSALYGYTF. V and J are TRBV20-1 and TRBJ1-2; no clear D gene. The CDR3 runs to 13 residues. In germline, CDR1 is DFQATT, CDR2 SNEGSKA (reference sequence). Trimming pared 3 bases from V and 4 bases from J, leaving 12 bases between.

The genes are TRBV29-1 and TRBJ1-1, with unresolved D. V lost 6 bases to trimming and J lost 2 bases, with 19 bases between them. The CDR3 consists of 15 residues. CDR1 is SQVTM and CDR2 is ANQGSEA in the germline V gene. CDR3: CSVHSTHFPNTEAFF. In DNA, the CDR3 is TGCAGCGTCCACAGCACCCATTTTCCTAACACTGAAGCTTTCTTT.

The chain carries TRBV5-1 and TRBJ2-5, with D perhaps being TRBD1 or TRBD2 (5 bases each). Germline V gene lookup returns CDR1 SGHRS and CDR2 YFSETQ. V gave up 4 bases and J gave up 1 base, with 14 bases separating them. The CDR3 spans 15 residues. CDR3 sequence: CASSRSGTTQETQYF. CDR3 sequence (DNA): TGCGCCAGCAGCCGATCCGGGACGACCCAAGAGACCCAGTACTTC. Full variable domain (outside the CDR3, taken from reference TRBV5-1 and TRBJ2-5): KAGVTQTPRYLIKTRGQQVTLSCSPISGHRSVSWYQQTPGQGLQFLFEYFSETQRNKGNFPGRFSGRQFSNSRSEMNVSTLELGDSALYLCASSRSGTTQETQYFGPGTRLLVL.

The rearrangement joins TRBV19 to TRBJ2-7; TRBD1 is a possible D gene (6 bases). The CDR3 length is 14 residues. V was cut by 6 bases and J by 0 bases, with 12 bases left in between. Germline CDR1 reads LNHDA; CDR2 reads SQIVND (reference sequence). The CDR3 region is CASSLTGFSYEQYF. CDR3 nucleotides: TGTGCCAGTAGCCTGACAGGATTCTCCTACGAGCAGTACTTC.